Following are 28 T cell receptor beta chains from one sample sequenced in a study of blood T cell repertoires in COVID-19. Sequenced by immunoSEQ multiplex PCR; TCRdb stores in-frame clones only, minus some. The sample yields around 300,000 clones, roughly nine tenths seen once. What was sequenced was peripheral blood. The origin of the receptors is a woman aged 40 to 50 who had recovered from COVID-19.

The chain uses TRBV2 and TRBJ1-5; tentative D call: TRBD1 (5 bases). Trimming cost V 7 bases and J 3 bases, with 10 bases left between them. From germline, CDR1 is SNHLY and CDR2 FYNNEI. The length of the CDR3 is 13 residues. CDR3 in amino acids: CASNAGNNQPQHF. The DNA of the CDR3 is TGTGCCAGCAATGCAGGGAACAATCAGCCCCAGCATTTT.

V usage is TRBV28 and J usage is TRBJ1-2; D gene uncertain. Germline V gene sequence: CDR1 MDHEN, CDR2 SYDVKM. Trimming removed 6 bases from V and 8 bases from J, with 19 bases in between. The CDR3 totals 14 residues. The CDR3 DNA reads as TGTGCCAGCAGCTACGCCTTCGGAGGGTCAGGCTACACCTTC. Its translation: CASSYAFGGSGYTF.

This chain links TRBV14 with TRBJ2-2; TRBD2 might be the D (6 bases). V gave up 4 bases and J gave up 5 bases, with 11 bases separating them. The length of the CDR3 is 14 residues. Germline CDR1 and CDR2: SGHDN and FVKESK. The CDR3 is CASSPRLGTGELFF. The CDR3 nucleotides read TGTGCCAGCAGCCCCCGACTAGGGACCGGGGAGCTGTTTTTT. Looking up the rest from reference TRBV14 and TRBJ2-2 gives the full variable domain: EAGVTQFPSHSVIEKGQTVTLRCDPISGHDNLYWYRRVMGKEIKFLLHFVKESKQDESGMPNNRFLAERTGGTYSTLKVQPAELEDSGVYFCASSPRLGTGELFFGEGSRLTVL.

On this clone itself: The junction differs from germline at one of its ends, possibly a read error. This sequence joins TRBV5-1 and TRBJ1-5; 8 nucleotides match TRBD1. This CDR3 comprises 14 residues. CDR1 is SGHRS and CDR2 is YFSETQ in the germline V gene. CDR3: CASNLGQGNRPQHF. In DNA, the CDR3 is TGCGCCAGCAATCTCGGACAGGGCAATCGGCCCCAGCATTTT.

This rearrangement joins TRBV7-6 to TRBJ2-7; D is perhaps TRBD2 (6 bases). From germline, CDR1 is SGHVS and CDR2 FNYEAQ. The CDR3 contains 14 residues. V was shortened by 5 bases and J by 6 bases, with 17 bases between the two germline ends. The CDR3 region has the DNA TGTGCCAGCAGCCCAGGGACTGTCCCTCTCGAGCAGTACTTC. Translation: CASSPGTVPLEQYF.

The genes are TRBV7-9 and TRBJ2-1, with 8 bases aligning to TRBD2. CDR3 size: 16 residues. After removal of 0 bases from V and 8 bases from J, the junction contained 9 bases not matched to a gene. Germline values: CDR1 SEHNR, CDR2 FQNEAQ (reference sequence). CDR3 in amino acids: CASSLAPGLGLHEQFF. Written as DNA, the CDR3 is TGTGCCAGCAGCTTAGCGCCGGGACTAGGTCTCCATGAGCAGTTCTTC.

The rearrangement joins TRBV10-1 to TRBJ2-3; 7 nucleotides agree with TRBD2. J gave up 5 bases and V 4 bases, and 12 bases lay outside the gene matches. The V gene's germline CDR1 is WNHNN and CDR2 SYGVQD (reference sequence). The CDR3 runs to 16 residues. DNA for the CDR3: TGCGCCAGCAGTGGAGAGCGGGACCCACGGGGAGATACGCAGTATTTT. It translates to CASSGERDPRGDTQYF.

A single count supports this clone. The chain is built from TRBV28 and TRBJ2-1, with TRBD2 identical over 13 bases. V lost 5 bases and J lost 9; bases outside the gene matches: 10. Looked up from germline, CDR1 is MDHEN and CDR2 is SYDVKM. The CDR3 sequence is 16 residues long. DNA of the CDR3: TGTGCCAGCAGTCCACAACTAGCGGGAGGGTGGAGTGAGCAGTTCTTC. It translates to CASSPQLAGGWSEQFF.

The chain combines TRBV7-9 with TRBJ1-3; D unclear. Trimming pared 2 bases from V and 4 bases from J, leaving 18 bases between. This CDR3 comprises 17 residues. Per the germline V gene, CDR1 is SEHNR and CDR2 is FQNEAQ (reference sequence). The CDR3 spells CASSLSGSMAAGNTIYF. The CDR3 DNA follows: TGTGCCAGCAGCTTAAGCGGCAGCATGGCCGCCGGAAACACCATATATTTT. Variable domain in full (rest from reference TRBV7-9 and TRBJ1-3): DTGVSQNPRHKITKRGQNVTFRCDPISEHNRLYWYRQTLGQGPEFLTYFQNEAQLEKSRLLSDRFSAERPKGSFSTLEIQRTEQGDSAMYLCASSLSGSMAAGNTIYFGEGSWLTVV.

The sample holds one count of this clone. The gene calls are TRBV2 and TRBJ2-3, with 8 bases fitting TRBD2. The J segment lost 0 bases and the V segment lost 7 bases, leaving 0 bases of the junction unmatched. Germline CDR1 SNHLY, CDR2 FYNNEI. This CDR3 spans 13 amino acids. CDR3 nucleotide sequence: TGTGCCAGCATAGCGGGGAGCACAGATACGCAGTATTTT. This translates into CASIAGSTDTQYF. Looking up the rest from reference TRBV2 and TRBJ2-3 gives the full variable domain: EPEVTQTPSHQVTQMGQEVILRCVPISNHLYFYWYRQILGQKVEFLVSFYNNEISEKSEIFDDQFSVERPDGSNFTLKIRSTKLEDSAMYFCASIAGSTDTQYFGPGTRLTVL.

This chain uses TRBV30 with TRBJ1-5; 9 bases line up with TRBD1. The germline V gene encodes CDR1 GTSNPN and CDR2 SVGIG (reference sequence). The V segment lost 5 bases and the J segment 0 bases; nucleotides outside the gene matches: 11. The CDR3 spans 17 residues. The CDR3 loop reads CAWSTGTGTYSNQPQHF. CDR3 DNA sequence: TGTGCCTGGTCCACCGGGACAGGGACATATAGCAATCAGCCCCAGCATTTT.

V gene TRBV28 combines with J gene TRBJ2-7; TRBD2 matches at 8 bases. V lost 6 bases and J lost 0; bases outside the gene matches: 1. Germline V CDR1 and CDR2: MDHEN, SYDVKM. This CDR3 contains 13 residues. The CDR3 region is CASSSGSSYEQYF. CDR3 nucleotides: TGTGCCAGCAGCAGCGGGAGCTCCTACGAGCAGTACTTC.

J is TRBJ2-1 and V is TRBV23-1, with 15 bases matching TRBD2. TRBV23-1 has ORF status, its function being uncertain. J gave up 0 bases and V 3 bases, and 9 bases lay outside the gene matches. The CDR3 consists of 20 residues. DNA of the CDR3: TGCGCCAGCAGTCATCCTTGGCGGACTAGCGGGGGGGCCTCCTACAATGAGCAGTTCTTC. It translates to CASSHPWRTSGGASYNEQFF.

This clone was seen more than once but under ten times. The rearrangement uses TRBV28 and TRBJ1-6; 9 bases are a match to TRBD1. The CDR3 extends over 16 amino acids. Germline CDR1 is MDHEN and CDR2 is SYDVKM. The junction had 5 bases not matched to a gene; V was cut back by 1 base and J by 7 bases. CDR3 sequence (DNA): TGTGCCAGCAGTTTATCGGGACAGGGTCTCAATTCACCCCTCCACTTT. Protein product: CASSLSGQGLNSPLHF.

Only one count was recorded for this clone. The chain carries TRBV4-1 and TRBJ1-1, with D perhaps matching TRBD1 (6 bases). Trimming left V 2 bases short and J 4 bases short, with 11 bases between. The CDR3 loop spans 14 amino acids. Per germline, CDR1 MGHRA and CDR2 YSYEKL. The DNA for the CDR3 is TGCGCCAGCAGCCAAACCTTAGGGGGCACTGAAGCTTTCTTT. Protein: CASSQTLGGTEAFF.

This rearrangement joins TRBV29-1 to TRBJ1-1; 7 bases fit TRBD1. This CDR3 is built from 16 residues. Germline CDR1 reads SQVTM; CDR2 reads ANQGSEA. After removal of 1 base from V and 1 base from J, the junction contained 9 bases not matched to a gene. This chain's CDR3 is CSVEGSRDSTNTEAFF. Here the CDR3 DNA reads TGCAGCGTTGAAGGTTCTCGGGACAGCACGAACACTGAAGCTTTCTTT. Using reference TRBV29-1 and TRBJ1-1 for the parts outside the CDR3, the full variable domain is SAVISQKPSRDICQRGTSLTIQCQVDSQVTMMFWYRQQPGQSLTLIATANQGSEATYESGFVIDKFPISRPNLTFSTLTVSNMSPEDSSIYLCSVEGSRDSTNTEAFFGQGTRLTVV.

The gene calls are TRBV3-1 (or the pseudogene TRBV3-2) and TRBJ2-3; D is possibly TRBD2 (7 bases). V was cut by 5 bases and J by 3 bases, with 9 bases left in between. This CDR3 spans 13 amino acids. Per the germline V gene, CDR1 is LGHDT and CDR2 is YNNKEL (reference sequence). The DNA for the CDR3 is TGTGCCAGCAGCAGGGGGGGGACAGATACGCAGTATTTT. Residues: CASSRGGTDTQYF.

The chain couples TRBV9 to TRBJ1-4; D is possibly TRBD1 (5 bases). There are 16 residues in the CDR3. Germline V gene lookup returns CDR1 SGDLS and CDR2 YYNGEE. V lost 6 bases, J lost 2 bases, and 17 bases lay in between. The CDR3 DNA is TGTGCCAGCACCCCGGGGGGGGGACGTACTAATGAAAAACTGTTTTTT. Its translation: CASTPGGGRTNEKLFF.

The rearrangement uses TRBV7-9 and TRBJ2-3; D is unclear. Deletions cut 7 bases from V and 2 bases from J, with 13 bases between. The CDR3 is 14 amino acids. In germline, CDR1 is SEHNR, CDR2 FQNEAQ (reference sequence). In nucleotides, the CDR3 is TGTGCCAGCATCGGTCTTAAGCCCACAGATACGCAGTATTTT. Its protein product is CASIGLKPTDTQYF.

This clone was counted only a few times. J is TRBJ1-2 and V is TRBV30; the match to TRBD1 covers 10 bases. The V gene end was trimmed by 4 bases and the J gene end by 4 bases; junction bases not matched to a gene: 9. Germline CDR1 reads GTSNPN; CDR2 reads SVGIG (reference sequence). This CDR3 contains 15 residues. CDR3 protein: CAWKKTGGPLYGYTF. DNA for the CDR3: TGTGCCTGGAAGAAGACAGGGGGCCCCCTCTATGGCTACACCTTC.

The chain employs TRBV4-2 and TRBJ2-3; D is perhaps TRBD1 (6 bases). In germline, CDR1 is LGHNA, CDR2 YNFKEQ. V was trimmed by 0 bases and J by 3 bases, leaving 7 bases between them. The CDR3 totals 14 residues. In DNA, the CDR3 is TGTGCCAGCAGCCAAGATCAGGGGACAGATACGCAGTATTTT. Its protein is CASSQDQGTDTQYF.

The chain employs TRBV5-4 and TRBJ2-1, with D uncertain. The germline CDR1 and CDR2 sequences are SGHNT and YYREEE (reference sequence). The V end was cut by 1 base, the J end by 1 base, with 9 bases between. The CDR3 is 15 residues long. The CDR3 loop is CASSLNAASYNEQFF. The CDR3, as DNA: TGTGCCAGCAGCTTGAACGCGGCTTCCTACAATGAGCAGTTCTTC.

J is TRBJ2-1 and V is TRBV5-4, with a possible D match to TRBD1 (6 bases). V was trimmed by 4 bases and J by 7 bases, leaving 12 bases between them. In germline, CDR1 is SGHNT, CDR2 YYREEE (reference sequence). This CDR3 has 13 residues. This CDR3 is CASSPDSYNEQFF. For the CDR3, the DNA is TGTGCCAGCAGCCCGGACAGTTATAATGAGCAGTTCTTC.

This chain uses TRBV19 with TRBJ2-3; D is unresolved. This CDR3 is built from 15 residues. Trimming shortened V by 1 base and J by 2 bases, and 10 bases separated the two germline ends. The germline gives CDR1 LNHDA, CDR2 SQIVND (reference sequence). CDR3 amino acids: CASSIAGRSTDTQYF. CDR3 sequence (DNA): TGTGCCAGTAGTATAGCTGGCAGGTCCACAGATACGCAGTATTTT. Drawing the rest from reference TRBV19 and TRBJ2-3, the complete variable domain is DGGITQSPKYLFRKEGQNVTLSCEQNLNHDAMYWYRQDPGQGLRLIYYSQIVNDFQKGDIAEGYSVSREKKESFPLTVTSAQKNPTAFYLCASSIAGRSTDTQYFGPGTRLTVL.

The gene calls are TRBV5-1 and TRBJ2-7; TRBD1 aligns across 8 bases. Germline CDR1 SGHRS, CDR2 YFSETQ. With V trimmed by 4 bases and J by 5 bases, 8 bases remained unmatched. The CDR3 totals 14 residues. CDR3 DNA: TGCGCCAGCAGCATCGGACAGGGAGAGGACGAGCAGTACTTC. This gives the protein CASSIGQGEDEQYF.

The chain carries TRBV5-1 and TRBJ1-4, with 8 bases matching TRBD1. CDR3 length equals 14 residues. After removal of 3 bases from V and 6 bases from J, the junction contained 4 bases not matched to a gene. Germline CDR1 reads SGHRS; CDR2 reads YFSETQ. In DNA, the CDR3 is TGCGCCAGCAGCTACCAGGGGGCTTATGAAAAACTGTTTTTT. Translation: CASSYQGAYEKLFF.

The chain employs TRBV3-1 (or the pseudogene TRBV3-2) and TRBJ2-7; maybe TRBD1 (6 bases). The V gene's germline CDR1 is LGHDT and CDR2 YNNKEL (reference sequence). The V end was cut by 5 bases, the J end by 3 bases, with 8 bases between. CDR3 length equals 12 residues. CDR3 sequence (DNA): TGTGCCAGCAGCGGGGGCCACTACGAGCAGTACTTC. This encodes CASSGGHYEQYF.

V gene TRBV3-1 (or the pseudogene TRBV3-2) combines with J gene TRBJ2-5; D is unresolved. Trimming removed 4 bases at V and 5 bases at J, with 8 bases between. The germline V gene has CDR1 LGHDT and CDR2 YNNKEL (reference sequence). The CDR3 runs to 12 residues. For the CDR3, the DNA is TGTGCCAGCAGCCCCCGTGTGGAGACCCAGTACTTC. This gives the protein CASSPRVETQYF.